The clone carrying this T cell receptor beta chain was found once. What it binds is unknown. The sample comes from a study of graft-versus-host responses after intestinal transplantation. Whole-study context: As for transplant type, recipients had multivisceral, liver-intestinal, or isolated intestinal grafts. Tacrolimus plus steroids were given to all recipients for about 3 years, preceded by anti-thymocyte globulin induction. Study-wide findings and caveats: Detection of GvH clones occurred in recipient marrow, and some had their first appearance in ileum or blood. Patients who carried graft-donor T cell macrochimerism also had high graft-versus-host to host-versus-graft clonal ratios in their allografts.

The data were produced by immunoSEQ multiplex PCR, yet TCRdb's version contains in-frame clones alone and is incomplete. The sample holds 55,000 to 85,000 clones, around 89% seen once. The CDR3 runs 17 residues. V lost 0 bases and J lost 1; bases outside the gene matches: 5. The germline V gene encodes CDR1 SGDLS and CDR2 YYNGEE. The receptor was isolated from a human donor who received an intestinal transplant. The sequences come from unstimulated CD8+ T cells sorted from spleen or lymph node cells, collected before intestinal transplant. The V call is TRBV9, the J call TRBJ2-1, with 9 positions matching TRBD2. In DNA form, the CDR3 reads TGTGCCAGCAGCGTAGAAGTCGGACTAGCGTCCTACAATGAGCAGTTCTTC. It is translated as CASSVEVGLASYNEQFF. Full variable domain (rest looked up from reference TRBV9 and TRBJ2-1): DSGVTQTPKHLITATGQRVTLRCSPRSGDLSVYWYQQSLDQGLQFLIQYYNGEERAKGNILERFSAQQFPDLHSELNLSSLELGDSALYFCASSVEVGLASYNEQFFGPGTRLTVL.